This T cell receptor (beta chain) was recorded in a study of control samples from healthy donors and cancer patients. The CDR3 length is 13 residues. In germline, CDR1 is SGHAT, CDR2 FQNNGV. Sequencing used immunoSEQ multiplex PCR; TCRdb keeps in-frame clones, though not all of them. The table shows over 100,000 clones, with just over 90% occurring only once. The table lists this clone with a few counts. The junction departs from germline at one end; a sequencing error may be responsible. What was sequenced was blood. The sequence derives from a human donor in good health. The donor label of this sample is uncertain. The rearrangement joins TRBV11-2 to TRBJ1-4; 11 nucleotides agree with TRBD1. This CDR3 reads CASSLAPGQGEYF. The CDR3 DNA sequence: TGTGCCAGCAGCTTAGCCCCGGGACAGGGGGAATATTTT. The full variable domain, rest sourced from reference TRBV11-2 and TRBJ1-4, is EAGVAQSPRYKIIEKRQSVAFWCNPISGHATLYWYQQILGQGPKLLIQFQNNGVVDDSQLPKDRFSAERLKGVDSTLKIQPAKLEDSAVYLCASSLAPGQGEYFGSGTQLSVL.